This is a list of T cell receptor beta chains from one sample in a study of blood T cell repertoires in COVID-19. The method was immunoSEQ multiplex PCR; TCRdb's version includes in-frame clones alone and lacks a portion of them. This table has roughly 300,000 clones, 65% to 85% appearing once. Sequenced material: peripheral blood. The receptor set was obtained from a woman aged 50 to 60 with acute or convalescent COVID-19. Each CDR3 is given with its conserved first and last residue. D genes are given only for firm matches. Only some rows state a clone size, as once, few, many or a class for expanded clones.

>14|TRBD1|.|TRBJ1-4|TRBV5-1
CASSLQGGNEKLFF
TGCGCCAGCAGCTTACAGGGGGGGAATGAAAAACTGTTTTTT
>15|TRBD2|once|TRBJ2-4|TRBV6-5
CASSRISGSENIQYF
TGTGCCAGCAGCAGGATAAGCGGGAGCGAGAACATTCAGTACTTC
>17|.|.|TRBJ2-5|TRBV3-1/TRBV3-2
CASSQVVAGAQQETQYF
TGTGCCAGCAGCCAAGTTGTCGCGGGGGCCCAACAAGAGACCCAGTACTTC
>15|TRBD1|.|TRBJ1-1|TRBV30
CAWSVGVQGDTEAFF
TGTGCCTGGAGTGTGGGGGTACAGGGGGACACTGAAGCTTTCTTT
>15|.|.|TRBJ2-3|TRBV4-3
CASSQVGRPTDTQYF
TGCGCCAGCAGCCAAGTCGGGAGACCCACAGATACGCAGTATTTT
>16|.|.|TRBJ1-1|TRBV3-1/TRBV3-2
CASSQNGQPVNTEAFF
TGTGCCAGCAGCCAAAATGGACAGCCGGTGAACACTGAAGCTTTCTTT
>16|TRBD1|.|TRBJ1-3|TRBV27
CASSPNRGQLGNTIYF
TGTGCCAGCAGTCCAAACAGGGGGCAACTGGGAAACACCATATATTTT
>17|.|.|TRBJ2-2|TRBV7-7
CASSLVGGGGLTGELFF
TGTGCCAGCAGCTTAGTGGGTGGAGGGGGCCTCACCGGGGAGCTGTTTTTT
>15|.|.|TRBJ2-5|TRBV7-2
CASSLAGGPHETQYF
TGTGCCAGCAGCTTAGCGGGGGGGCCTCACGAGACCCAGTACTTC
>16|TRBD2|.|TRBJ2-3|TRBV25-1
CASSWLAGETTDTQYF
TGTGCCAGCAGTTGGCTAGCGGGGGAAACCACAGATACGCAGTATTTT
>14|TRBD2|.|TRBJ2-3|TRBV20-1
CSASSGGAEGTQYF
TGCAGTGCTAGTAGCGGGGGGGCGGAGGGTACGCAGTATTTT
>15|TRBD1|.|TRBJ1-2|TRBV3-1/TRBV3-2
CASSQEGGNVYGYTF
TGTGCCAGCAGCCAAGAAGGGGGCAACGTCTATGGCTACACCTTC
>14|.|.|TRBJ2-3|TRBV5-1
CASSSQASTDTQYF
TGCGCCAGCAGCTCACAGGCTAGCACAGATACGCAGTATTTT
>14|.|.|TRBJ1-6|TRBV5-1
CASSVGLDNSPLHF
TGCGCCAGCAGCGTGGGACTAGATAATTCACCCCTCCACTTT
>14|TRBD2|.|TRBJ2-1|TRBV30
CAWRRGGFWNEQFF
TGTGCCTGGAGGCGGGGGGGTTTTTGGAATGAGCAGTTCTTC
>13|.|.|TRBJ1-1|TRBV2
CASSESRGTEAFF
TGTGCCAGCAGTGAATCTCGGGGGACTGAAGCTTTCTTT
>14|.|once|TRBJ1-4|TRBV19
CASSFTGINEKLFF
TGTGCCAGTAGTTTTACAGGCATTAATGAAAAACTGTTTTTT
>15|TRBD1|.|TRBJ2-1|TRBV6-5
CASRLGQGGKNEQFF
TGTGCCAGCAGACTGGGACAGGGGGGAAAAAATGAGCAGTTCTTC
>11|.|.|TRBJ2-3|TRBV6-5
CASSYSNTQYF
TGTGCCAGCAGTTACTCTAATACGCAGTATTTT
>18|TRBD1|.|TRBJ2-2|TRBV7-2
CASSLWGEGQKNTGELFF
TGTGCCAGCAGCTTATGGGGTGAGGGACAGAAGAACACCGGGGAGCTGTTTTTT
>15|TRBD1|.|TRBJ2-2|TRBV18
CASSPGTGATGELFF
TGTGCCAGCTCACCAGGGACAGGGGCCACCGGGGAGCTGTTTTTT
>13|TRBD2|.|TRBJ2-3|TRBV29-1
CSVLTSGRASVYF
TGCAGCGTTTTGACGAGCGGGAGGGCCTCCGTGTATTTT
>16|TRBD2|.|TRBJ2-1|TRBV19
CASSIKTSGRAYEQFF
TGTGCCAGTAGTATCAAGACTAGCGGGAGGGCCTATGAGCAGTTCTTC
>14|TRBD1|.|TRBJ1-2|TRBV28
CASSITGGGNGYTF
TGTGCCAGCAGCATAACAGGGGGCGGAAATGGCTACACCTTC
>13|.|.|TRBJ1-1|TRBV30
CAWTGGGITEAFF
TGTGCCTGGACTGGGGGGGGCATCACTGAAGCTTTCTTT
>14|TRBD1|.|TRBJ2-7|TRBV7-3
CASSSDRVSYEQYF
TGTGCCAGCAGCTCCGACAGGGTTTCCTACGAGCAGTACTTC
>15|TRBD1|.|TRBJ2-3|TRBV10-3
CAISAQGQDTDTQYF
TGTGCCATCAGTGCCCAGGGACAGGACACAGATACGCAGTATTTT
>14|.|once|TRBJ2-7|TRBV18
CASSPREFSYEQYF
TGTGCCAGCTCACCAAGGGAGTTCTCCTACGAGCAGTACTTC
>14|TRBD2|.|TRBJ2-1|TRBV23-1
CASGCSGRYNEQFF
TGCGCCAGCGGCTGTAGCGGGAGATACAATGAGCAGTTCTTC
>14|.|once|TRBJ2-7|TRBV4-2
CASSQGDISMEQYF
TGTGCCAGCAGCCAAGGGGACATTTCTATGGAGCAGTACTTC
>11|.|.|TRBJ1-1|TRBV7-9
CASSPLSEAFF
TGTGCCAGCAGCCCACTGTCTGAAGCTTTCTTT
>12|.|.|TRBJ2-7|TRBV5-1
CASSSLSYEQYF
TGCGCCAGCAGCTCCCTATCCTACGAGCAGTACTTC
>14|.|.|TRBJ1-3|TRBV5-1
CASSGGSSGNTIYF
TGCGCCAGCAGCGGAGGGTCCTCTGGAAACACCATATATTTT
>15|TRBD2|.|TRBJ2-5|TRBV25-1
CASSEERGGQETQYF
TGTGCCAGCAGTGAGGAGCGGGGGGGCCAAGAGACCCAGTACTTC
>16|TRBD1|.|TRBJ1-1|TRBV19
CASMSLGGGGTTEAFF
TGTGCCAGTATGTCATTGGGCGGAGGGGGCACCACTGAAGCTTTCTTT
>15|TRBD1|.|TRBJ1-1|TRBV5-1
CASSEGQGAHTEAFF
TGCGCCAGCAGCGAGGGACAGGGAGCCCACACTGAAGCTTTCTTT
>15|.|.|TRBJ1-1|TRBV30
CAWSVSDRQNTEAFF
TGTGCCTGGAGTGTTTCCGACAGGCAGAACACTGAAGCTTTCTTT
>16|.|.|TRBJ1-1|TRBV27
CASSPILLYQNTEAFF
TGTGCCAGCAGTCCGATTCTACTTTACCAGAACACTGAAGCTTTCTTT
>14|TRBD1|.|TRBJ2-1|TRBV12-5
CASGLGDRYNEQFF
TGTGCTAGTGGTTTGGGGGACAGGTACAATGAGCAGTTCTTC
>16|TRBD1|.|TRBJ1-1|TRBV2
CASIIYGTGGYTEAFF
TGTGCCAGCATAATTTACGGGACAGGGGGCTACACTGAAGCTTTCTTT
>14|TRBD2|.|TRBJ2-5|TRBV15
CATSFQRGEETQYF
TGTGCCACCAGCTTTCAACGGGGGGAAGAGACCCAGTACTTC